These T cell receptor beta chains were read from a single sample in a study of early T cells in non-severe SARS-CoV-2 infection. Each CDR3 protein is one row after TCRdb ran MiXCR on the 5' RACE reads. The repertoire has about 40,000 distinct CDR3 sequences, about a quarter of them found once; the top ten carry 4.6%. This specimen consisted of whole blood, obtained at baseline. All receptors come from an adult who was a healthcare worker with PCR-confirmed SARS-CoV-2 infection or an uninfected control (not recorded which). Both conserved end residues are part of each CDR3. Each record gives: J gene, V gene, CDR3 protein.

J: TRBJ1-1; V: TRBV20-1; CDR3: CSAPTRTGFLAFF
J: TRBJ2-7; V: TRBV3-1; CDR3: CASSVSGTGNDEQYF
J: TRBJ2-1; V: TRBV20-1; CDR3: CSARDVAGARDEQFF
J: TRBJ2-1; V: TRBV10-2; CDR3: CASLETGALNEQFF
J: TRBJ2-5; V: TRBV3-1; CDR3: CASSLLAGPKVETQYF
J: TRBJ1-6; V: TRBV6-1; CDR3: CASSEGFSPLHF
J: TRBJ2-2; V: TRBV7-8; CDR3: CASSLQLTVPNTGELFF
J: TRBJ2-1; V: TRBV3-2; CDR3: CASSQWRGGIWNEQFF
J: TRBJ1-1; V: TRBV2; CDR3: CASSEGGNTEAFF
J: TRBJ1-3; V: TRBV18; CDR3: CASSPTGPSGNTIYF
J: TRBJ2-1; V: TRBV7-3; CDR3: CASSLGRGEQFF
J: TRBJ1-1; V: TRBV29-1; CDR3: CSVYKDSGSEAFF
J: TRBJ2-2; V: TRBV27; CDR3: CASGDRDAGELFF
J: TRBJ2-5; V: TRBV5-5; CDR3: CASSWGSGETQYF
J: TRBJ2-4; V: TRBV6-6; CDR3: CASISGGPNIQYF
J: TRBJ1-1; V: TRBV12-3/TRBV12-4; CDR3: CASSNYRGLNTEAFF
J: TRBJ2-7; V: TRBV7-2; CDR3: CASSQDRLSYEQYF
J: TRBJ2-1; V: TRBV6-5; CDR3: CASSYSGLAGDEQFF
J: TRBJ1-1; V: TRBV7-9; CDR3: CASSLQRGEAFF
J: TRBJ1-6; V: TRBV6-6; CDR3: CASSYSTGRNSPLHF
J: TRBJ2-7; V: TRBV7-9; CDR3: CASSPVRGIPYEQYF
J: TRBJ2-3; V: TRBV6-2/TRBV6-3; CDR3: CASSWTSGGEYF
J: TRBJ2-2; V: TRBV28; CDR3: CASGGDNTGELFF
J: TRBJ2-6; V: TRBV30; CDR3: CAGEGASSSGANVLTF
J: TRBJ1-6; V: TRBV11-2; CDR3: CASSLAASPLHF
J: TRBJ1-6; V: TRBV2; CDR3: CASRRGASPLHF
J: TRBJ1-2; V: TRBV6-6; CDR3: CASSRLGSYGYTF
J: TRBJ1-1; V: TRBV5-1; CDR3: CASSPGQLITEAFF